This paragraph covers one T cell receptor beta chain sequence. Sequencing was performed with immunoSEQ multiplex PCR; in TCRdb, only in-frame clones are kept and a portion is missing. The data show approximately 65,000 clones, with about 89% seen just once and approximately 3.4% held by the top ten. The sample belongs to a study of cytomegalovirus exposure and HLA in healthy donors. The V segment lost 6 bases and the J segment 4 bases; nucleotides outside the gene matches: 12. Germline CDR1 LNHDA, CDR2 SQIVND (reference sequence). The CDR3 spans 16 residues. The rearrangement links TRBV19 to TRBJ2-5, with 9 bases aligning to TRBD1. This sequence was found in a man aged 18 to 29 in good health and CMV-seronegative. Sequencing was performed on PBMCs. CDR3 amino acids: CASSLQGAGRAETQYF. CDR3 sequence (DNA): TGTGCCAGTAGCTTACAGGGGGCAGGTCGCGCAGAGACCCAGTACTTC.